Following are 29 T cell receptor beta chains from one sample sequenced in a study of blood T cell repertoires in COVID-19. Libraries were prepared by immunoSEQ multiplex PCR; TCRdb keeps only in-frame clonotypes and omits some of them. Of some 48,000 clones in the sample, around 87% are singletons; the top ten hold approximately 20%. Input material: peripheral blood. These receptors were collected from an elderly woman in a cohort sampled during active or convalescent COVID-19.

This chain connects TRBV3-1 (or the pseudogene TRBV3-2) to TRBJ2-7; 9 positions agree with TRBD2. This CDR3 is 14 amino acids long. V trimming: 8 bases; J trimming: 7 bases; junction bases outside the gene matches: 12. Germline values: CDR1 LGHDT, CDR2 YNNKEL (reference sequence). The CDR3 DNA reads as TGTGCCAGCTCCGGGACTAGCCACCTAGGTGAGCAGTACTTC. It codes for CASSGTSHLGEQYF.

V gene TRBV30 combines with J gene TRBJ2-7; possibly TRBD1 for D (5 bases). Per the germline V gene, CDR1 is GTSNPN and CDR2 is SVGIG (reference sequence). The CDR3 runs 13 residues. V lost 1 base to trimming and J lost 0 bases, with 7 bases between them. DNA of the CDR3: TGTGCCTGGAGTGACAGGTCCTCCTACGAGCAGTACTTC. Its translation is CAWSDRSSYEQYF.

This clone was counted a single time. This rearrangement joins TRBV5-4 to TRBJ2-7, with 7 positions matching TRBD2. The CDR3 extends over 15 amino acids. Per germline, CDR1 SGHNT and CDR2 YYREEE (reference sequence). The V gene end was trimmed by 1 base and the J gene end by 2 bases; junction bases not matched to a gene: 6. In nucleotides, the CDR3 is TGTGCCAGCAGCTTGTCGGGGGGAGGGCCCTACGAGCAGTACTTC. It specifies CASSLSGGGPYEQYF.

The V gene is TRBV7-8, the J gene TRBJ2-1, with 9 bases matching TRBD2. The CDR3 extends over 15 amino acids. Per the germline V gene, CDR1 is SGHVS and CDR2 is FQNEAQ. The V gene end was trimmed by 7 bases and the J gene end by 5 bases; junction bases not matched to a gene: 9. The CDR3: CASTPVIAGDNEQFF. The CDR3 DNA follows: TGTGCCAGCACGCCCGTGATAGCGGGAGACAATGAGCAGTTCTTC.

The sample holds one count of this clone. The CDR3 DNA sequence: TGTGCCAGCAGCCTTCGGACTAGCGGGGTGGCCGGGGAGCTGTTTTTT. Translated: CASSLRTSGVAGELFF. The V gene is TRBV9, the J gene TRBJ2-2; 12 nucleotides agree with TRBD2. The CDR3 consists of 16 residues. Germline V lookup: CDR1 SGDLS, CDR2 YYNGEE. Trimming took 4 bases from V and 6 from J; bases not matched to a gene: 7.

This clone was observed a few times. This CDR3 reads CASSSREGYYGYTF. The CDR3 DNA sequence: TGTGCCAGCAGCTCCCGAGAGGGCTACTATGGCTACACCTTC. The rearrangement joins TRBV3-1 (or the pseudogene TRBV3-2) to TRBJ1-2; no definite D call. V gave up 5 bases and J gave up 3 bases, with 13 bases separating them. Looked up from germline, CDR1 is LGHDT and CDR2 is YNNKEL (reference sequence). The CDR3 length is 14 residues.

The chain links TRBV30 to TRBJ1-4, with 10 bases matching TRBD1. Losses at the gene ends were 3 bases for V and 8 bases for J; bases not matched to a gene: 3. The germline V gene encodes CDR1 GTSNPN and CDR2 SVGIG (reference sequence). The CDR3 spans 13 residues. CDR3 protein: CAWSRDRGEKLFF. CDR3 nucleotides: TGTGCCTGGAGCCGGGACAGGGGAGAAAAACTGTTTTTT.

The rearrangement links TRBV6-2 or TRBV6-3 to TRBJ2-4; D possibly corresponds to TRBD1 (5 bases). CDR1 and CDR2 (germline): MNHEY, SVGEGT. The V gene lost 2 bases and the J gene lost 9 bases, with 8 bases spanning the gap. This CDR3 region has 12 residues. CDR3 loop: CASSYARGIQYF. The DNA for the CDR3 is TGTGCCAGCAGTTACGCTAGGGGCATTCAGTACTTC.

V is TRBV5-1 and J is TRBJ2-3; D is possibly TRBD2 (6 bases). With 4 bases removed from V and 7 bases from J, the gap between germline ends came to 16 bases. Germline V gives CDR1 SGHRS, CDR2 YFSETQ. The CDR3 sequence is 14 residues long. CDR3 residues: CASSPRDPTNTQYF. The CDR3 DNA sequence: TGCGCCAGCAGCCCGCGGGACCCGACAAATACGCAGTATTTT.

This chain connects TRBV5-4 to TRBJ2-7; 14 bases match TRBD2. Per germline, CDR1 SGHNT and CDR2 YYREEE (reference sequence). The V and J ends lost 0 bases and 5 bases, in that order; junction bases with no gene match: 4. CDR3 length equals 16 residues. The CDR3 nucleotides read TGTGCCAGCAGCTTGGGGACTAGCGGGAGGTTCCACGAGCAGTACTTC. As protein: CASSLGTSGRFHEQYF.

This chain uses TRBV7-9 with TRBJ2-7; 7 bases agree with TRBD1. Trimming cost V 5 bases and J 7 bases; bases outside gene matches: 14. Germline V gives CDR1 SEHNR, CDR2 FQNEAQ (reference sequence). This CDR3 spans 15 amino acids. The CDR3 DNA follows: TGTGCCAGCAGCCCCGCGGACAGGTCAACGCGAGAGCAGTACTTC. Translating it yields CASSPADRSTREQYF.

The rearrangement uses TRBV12-3 or TRBV12-4 and TRBJ2-1; 7 positions agree with TRBD1. Trimming removed 5 bases from V and 6 bases from J; junction bases left unmatched: 4. This CDR3 has 13 residues. CDR3 coding DNA: TGTGCCAGCAGTACTCGACAGGGCAATGAGCAGTTCTTC. Translating it yields CASSTRQGNEQFF.

The genes are TRBV29-1 and TRBJ2-1; 7 bases align to TRBD2. V was clipped by 4 bases and J by 8 bases; unmatched bases: 8. This CDR3 has 13 residues. The germline gives CDR1 SQVTM, CDR2 ANQGSEA. CDR3 sequence: CSVGEGRGDEQFF. CDR3 nucleotide sequence: TGCAGCGTTGGGGAGGGGCGCGGGGATGAGCAGTTCTTC.

The chain is built from TRBV10-3 and TRBJ2-1; 14 bases agree with TRBD2. The CDR3 contains 15 residues. Trimming at V came to 8 bases and at J to 7 bases, leaving 7 bases not matched to a gene. Germline CDR1 is ENHRY and CDR2 is SYGVKD. The chain's CDR3 is CAIQTSGGARNEQFF. CDR3 sequence (DNA): TGTGCCATCCAGACTAGCGGGGGGGCGCGAAATGAGCAGTTCTTC.

The chain carries TRBV6-5 and TRBJ2-5, with TRBD2 identical over 8 bases. V dropped 10 bases and J dropped 4; count of bases not matched to a gene: 8. The CDR3 covers 13 residues. Germline CDR1 reads MNHEY; CDR2 reads SVGAGI. CDR3 bases: TGTGCCACCCAGACCGGGAGGGGAGAGACCCAGTACTTC. Protein product: CATQTGRGETQYF.

The J gene is TRBJ1-2, the V gene TRBV9, with D unresolved. CDR3 length: 12 residues. Trimming left V 4 bases short and J 5 bases short, with 9 bases between. Germline CDR1 reads SGDLS; CDR2 reads YYNGEE. CDR3 residues: CASSLSSYGYTF. Here the CDR3 DNA reads TGTGCCAGCAGCTTATCCTCTTATGGCTACACCTTC. Full variable domain (remainder filled in from reference TRBV9 and TRBJ1-2): DSGVTQTPKHLITATGQRVTLRCSPRSGDLSVYWYQQSLDQGLQFLIQYYNGEERAKGNILERFSAQQFPDLHSELNLSSLELGDSALYFCASSLSSYGYTFGSGTRLTVV.

This rearrangement joins TRBV24-1 to TRBJ2-3; 9 positions agree with TRBD1. CDR3 length: 18 residues. V shed 1 base, J shed 4 bases, and the junction held 11 bases outside the gene matches. The germline V gene has CDR1 KGHDR and CDR2 SFDVKD. CDR3 in DNA: TGTGCCACCAGTGATTTCCCGATACAGGGGGCACAATCAGATACGCAGTATTTT. Its translation: CATSDFPIQGAQSDTQYF.

This chain links TRBV6-6 with TRBJ1-5, with TRBD1 matching 9 bases. There are 15 residues in the CDR3. CDR1 MNHNY and CDR2 SVGAGI come from the germline V gene (reference sequence). After removal of 3 bases from V and 9 bases from J, the junction contained 9 bases not matched to a gene. For the CDR3, the DNA is TGTGCCAGCAGTTATGAGGGACAGGGATTGAGGCCCCAGCATTTT. Amino acids: CASSYEGQGLRPQHF.

This clone came up a few times. This chain connects TRBV11-2 to TRBJ1-4, with 9 positions matching TRBD1. The CDR3 consists of 15 residues. Trimming at V came to 4 bases and at J to 6 bases, leaving 6 bases not matched to a gene. CDR1 is SGHAT, CDR2 FQNNGV, per germline. CDR3 in DNA: TGTGCCAGCAGCTCCAACAGGGGGCTATATGAAAAACTGTTTTTT. The encoded protein is CASSSNRGLYEKLFF.

This sequence joins TRBV9 and TRBJ1-6; 7 bases match TRBD1. Per germline, CDR1 SGDLS and CDR2 YYNGEE. V shed 3 bases and J 5 bases; nucleotides not matched to a gene: 8. The CDR3 runs to 16 residues. CDR3 in DNA: TGTGCCAGCAGCGGTGGAGGGACAGCCAATAATTCACCCCTCCACTTT. It yields the protein CASSGGGTANNSPLHF.

CDR3 amino acids: CASSDPGHSDGYTF. As DNA, the CDR3 is TGTGCCAGCAGCGACCCGGGACATAGTGATGGCTACACCTTC. The chain joins TRBV9 to TRBJ1-2; tentatively, D is TRBD1 (6 bases). The CDR3 loop spans 14 amino acids. Per germline, CDR1 SGDLS and CDR2 YYNGEE. With 3 bases removed from V and 6 bases from J, the gap between germline ends came to 15 bases.

The chain joins TRBV12-3 or TRBV12-4 to TRBJ2-7; D possibly corresponds to TRBD2 (6 bases). The CDR3 extends over 13 amino acids. Deletions cut 6 bases from V and 2 bases from J, with 11 bases between. The CDR3 here is CASSGTLTYEQYF. CDR3 bases: TGTGCCAGCAGCGGGACTTTAACCTACGAGCAGTACTTC.

The CDR3 DNA sequence: TGTGCCAGCAGCCTCGGGGGGGCGCGCACCGGGGAGCTGTTTTTT. Its translation: CASSLGGARTGELFF. This chain links TRBV7-6 with TRBJ2-2; 8 bases fit TRBD2. The CDR3 has 15 amino acids. Trimming took 5 bases from V and 4 from J; bases not matched to a gene: 6. Germline CDR1 reads SGHVS; CDR2 reads FNYEAQ. Based on the CDR3 plus reference TRBV7-6 and TRBJ2-2, the full variable domain is GAGVSQSPRYKVTKRGQDVALRCDPISGHVSLYWYRQALGQGPEFLTYFNYEAQQDKSGLPNDRFSAERPEGSISTLTIQRTEQRDSAMYRCASSLGGARTGELFFGEGSRLTVL.

The chain couples TRBV19 to TRBJ1-2, with 9 bases identical to TRBD1. Germline V gene lookup returns CDR1 LNHDA and CDR2 SQIVND (reference sequence). The V gene end was trimmed by 3 bases and the J gene end by 4 bases; junction bases not matched to a gene: 0. The CDR3 spans 13 residues. The CDR3 nucleotides read TGTGCCAGTAGTATGGGACAGGGCTATGGCTACACCTTC. This translates into CASSMGQGYGYTF.

In nucleotides, the CDR3 is TGTGCCAGCACTAAGGAGGCGGACGGGGAGCTGTTTTTT. Translated: CASTKEADGELFF. The rearrangement links TRBV6-5 to TRBJ2-2, with D perhaps matching TRBD2 (5 bases). Germline V gene sequence: CDR1 MNHEY, CDR2 SVGAGI. With 7 bases removed from V and 7 bases from J, the gap between germline ends came to 13 bases. The CDR3 contains 13 residues.

This rearrangement joins TRBV5-1 to TRBJ1-2, with TRBD1 identical over 7 bases. This CDR3 spans 14 amino acids. V lost 0 bases and J lost 8; bases outside the gene matches: 7. Germline CDR1 SGHRS, CDR2 YFSETQ. The CDR3 coding sequence is TGCGCCAGCAGCTTGGACAGGGGAAAGAACGGCTACACCTTC. Translating it yields CASSLDRGKNGYTF.

This clone has just a few counts. The rearrangement links TRBV30 to TRBJ2-7; 10 bases map to TRBD1. Per the germline V gene, CDR1 is GTSNPN and CDR2 is SVGIG (reference sequence). The V and J ends lost 3 bases and 3 bases, in that order; junction bases with no gene match: 14. This CDR3 is 17 amino acids long. DNA of the CDR3: TGTGCCTGGAGCGCCCTTACCGGGACAGGGGACAGCTACGAGCAGTACTTC. Protein sequence: CAWSALTGTGDSYEQYF.

This chain connects TRBV19 to TRBJ1-3; D not resolved. Germline values: CDR1 LNHDA, CDR2 SQIVND (reference sequence). Trimming removed 6 bases from V and 0 bases from J, with 15 bases in between. The CDR3 has 16 residues. Here the CDR3 DNA reads TGTGCCAGTAGCCTATCTTTGATAAGCTCTGGAAACACCATATATTTT. Protein product: CASSLSLISSGNTIYF.

The J gene is TRBJ2-2, the V gene TRBV5-4, with a possible D match to TRBD1 (6 bases). Germline CDR1 reads SGHNT; CDR2 reads YYREEE (reference sequence). V was shortened by 4 bases and J by 0 bases, with 10 bases between the two germline ends. The CDR3 length is 15 residues. CDR3 DNA: TGTGCCAGCAGCCAACAGGGACCGAACACCGGGGAGCTGTTTTTT. Translation gives CASSQQGPNTGELFF.